The clone carrying this T cell receptor beta chain was detected only once. Per germline, CDR1 MDHEN and CDR2 SYDVKM. There are 14 residues in the CDR3. Trimming took off 6 bases at V and 0 bases at J, with 11 bases between the two ends. The method was immunoSEQ multiplex PCR; TCRdb's version includes in-frame clones alone and lacks a portion of them. This table holds around 49,000 clones, 85% to 95% found once. The chain has TRBV28 and TRBJ1-1; D is possibly TRBD1 (5 bases). The source of this sequence is a man in his forties with rheumatoid arthritis. Input material: PBMCs. The CDR3 coding sequence is TGTGCCAGCAGCGGGGACGGCATGAACACTGAAGCTTTCTTT. As protein: CASSGDGMNTEAFF. Complete variable domain (other parts from reference TRBV28 and TRBJ1-1): DVKVTQSSRYLVKRTGEKVFLECVQDMDHENMFWYRQDPGLGLRLIYFSYDVKMKEKGDIPEGYSVSREKKERFSLILESASTNQTSMYLCASSGDGMNTEAFFGQGTRLTVV.